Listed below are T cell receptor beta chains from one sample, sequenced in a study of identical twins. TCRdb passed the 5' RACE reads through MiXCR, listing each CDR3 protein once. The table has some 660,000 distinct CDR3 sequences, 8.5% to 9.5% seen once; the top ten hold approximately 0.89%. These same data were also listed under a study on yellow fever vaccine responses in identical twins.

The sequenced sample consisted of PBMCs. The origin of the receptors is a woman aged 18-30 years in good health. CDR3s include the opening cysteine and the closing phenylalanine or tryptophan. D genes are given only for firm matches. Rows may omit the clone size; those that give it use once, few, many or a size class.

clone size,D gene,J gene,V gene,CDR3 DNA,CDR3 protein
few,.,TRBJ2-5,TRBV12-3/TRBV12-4,TGTGCCAGCAGTCCCGCTGACAAACAAGAGACCCAGTACTTC,CASSPADKQETQYF
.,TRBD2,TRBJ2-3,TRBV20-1,TGCAGTGCTAGCGTAGCGGGAGGAGCGCAGTATTTT,CSASVAGGAQYF
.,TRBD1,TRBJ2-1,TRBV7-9,TGTGCCAGCAGCTCCCCCGGGACAGGACACAATGAGCAGTTCTTC,CASSSPGTGHNEQFF
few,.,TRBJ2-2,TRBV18,TGTGCCAGCTCACCATTGGTAGGGGCCAAACCGTCAAAAACCGGGGAGCTGTTTTTT,CASSPLVGAKPSKTGELFF
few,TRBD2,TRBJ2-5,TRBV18,TGTGCCAGCTCACCACCTAGCGGGTGGCAAGTCGAGACCCAGTACTTC,CASSPPSGWQVETQYF
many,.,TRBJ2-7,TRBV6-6,TGTGCCAGCACCCAGGGATCCTACGAGCAGTACTTC,CASTQGSYEQYF
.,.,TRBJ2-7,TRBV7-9,TGTGCCAGCAGCTGGGCAGCCAGCGAGCAGTACTTC,CASSWAASEQYF
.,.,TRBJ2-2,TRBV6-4,TGTGCCAGCAGTTCGGACGGGGAAAGAAGGGAGCTGTTTTTT,CASSSDGERRELFF
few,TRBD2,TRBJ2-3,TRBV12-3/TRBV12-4,TGTGCCAGCAGTTTAAGGCGGGGGGGCCTCACAGATACGCAGTATTTT,CASSLRRGGLTDTQYF
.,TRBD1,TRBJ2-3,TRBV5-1,TGCGCCAGCAGCTTGAGTCAGGGGGCAGAAGATACGCAGTATTTT,CASSLSQGAEDTQYF
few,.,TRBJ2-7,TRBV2,TGTGCCAGCAGTGAGAGAGCTAGCCTAGGCTCCTACGAGCAGTACTTC,CASSERASLGSYEQYF
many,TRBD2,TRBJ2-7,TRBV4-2,TGTGCCAGCAGCCGGTATCTAGCGGGAGACTACGAGCAGTACTTC,CASSRYLAGDYEQYF
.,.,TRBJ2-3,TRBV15,TGTGCCACCAGCAGAGATAACGCAGATACGCAGTATTTT,CATSRDNADTQYF
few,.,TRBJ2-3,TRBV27,TGTGCCAGCAGTCCAATAGTGGGGAGCACAGATACGCAGTATTTT,CASSPIVGSTDTQYF
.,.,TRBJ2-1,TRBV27,TGTGCCAGCAGCCGCGGGGCAAGCGCCTACAATGAGCAGTTCTTC,CASSRGASAYNEQFF
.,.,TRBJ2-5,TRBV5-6,TGTGCCAGCGGCCCCAGCGGGCAAGAGACCCAGTACTTC,CASGPSGQETQYF
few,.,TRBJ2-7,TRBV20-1,TGCAGTGCTAGAATCTACGAGCAGTACTTC,CSARIYEQYF
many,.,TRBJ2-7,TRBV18,TGTGCCAGCAGTCCGAGTCCCTACGAGCAGTACTTC,CASSPSPYEQYF
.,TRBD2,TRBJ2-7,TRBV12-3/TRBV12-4,TGTGCCAGCAGTTTAAGGGGAGGGCAGGCCTCCTACGAGCAGTACTTC,CASSLRGGQASYEQYF
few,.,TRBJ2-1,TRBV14,TGTGCCAGCAGCCAAGAAATTGGGAGAGGGAAAGGCTCCTACAATGAGCAGTTCTTC,CASSQEIGRGKGSYNEQFF
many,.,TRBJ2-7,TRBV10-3,TGTGCCATCAGTGAGACAGGCCTCTACGAGCAGTACTTC,CAISETGLYEQYF
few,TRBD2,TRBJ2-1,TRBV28,TGTGCCAGCAGTCCACTAGCGGACGCCTACAATGAGCAGTTCTTC,CASSPLADAYNEQFF
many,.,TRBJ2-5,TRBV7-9,TGTGCCAGCAGCTTTTGGGCAGATCAAGAGACCCAGTACTTC,CASSFWADQETQYF
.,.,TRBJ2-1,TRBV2,TGTGCCAGCAGTGCTTTAACTAACTACAATGAGCAGTTCTTC,CASSALTNYNEQFF
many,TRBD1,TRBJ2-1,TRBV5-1,TGCGCCAGCAGCGAGCAGGGGGCCTACAATGAGCAGTTCTTC,CASSEQGAYNEQFF
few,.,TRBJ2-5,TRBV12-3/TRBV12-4,TGTGCCAGCAGTTTAGCGCTAATGGGGGTGGGCGAGACCCAGTACTTC,CASSLALMGVGETQYF
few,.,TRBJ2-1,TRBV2,TGTGCCAGCAGTGATGCCTACAATGAGCAGTTCTTC,CASSDAYNEQFF
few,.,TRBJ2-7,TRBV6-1,TGTGCCAGCAGTGCCCCTCTGGCAAGCTCCTACGAGCAGTACTTC,CASSAPLASSYEQYF
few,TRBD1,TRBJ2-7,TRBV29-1,TGCAGCGTGAAGGGGTGGGACAGGGGGCCCTACGAGCAGTACTTC,CSVKGWDRGPYEQYF
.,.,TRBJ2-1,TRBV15,TGTGCCACCAGCAGAACCCTGAGCAACAATGAGCAGTTCTTC,CATSRTLSNNEQFF
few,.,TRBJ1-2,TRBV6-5,TGTGCCAGCACCAATTCTAACTATGGCTACACCTTC,CASTNSNYGYTF
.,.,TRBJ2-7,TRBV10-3,TGTGCCATCAGCCCCAGCGCCGGGGGACCCTACGAGCAGTACTTC,CAISPSAGGPYEQYF
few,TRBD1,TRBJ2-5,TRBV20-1,TGCAGTGCTAGCGGACAGGGGGCCTGGGGGCAAGAGACCCAGTACTTC,CSASGQGAWGQETQYF
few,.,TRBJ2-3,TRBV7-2,TGTGCCAGCAGCTTAGTTGTTCAGGGCGCCACAGATACGCAGTATTTT,CASSLVVQGATDTQYF
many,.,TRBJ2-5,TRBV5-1,TGTGCCAGCAGCCTCGAGGGAGGAGAGACCCAGTACTTC,CASSLEGGETQYF
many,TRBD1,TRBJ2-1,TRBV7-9,TGTGCCAGCAGCTTAATCGGGACAGGGAAAAGCAATGAGCAGTTCTTC,CASSLIGTGKSNEQFF
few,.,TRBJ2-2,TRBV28,TGTGCCAGCAGTTTGAAGGTCACCGGGGAGCTGTTTTTT,CASSLKVTGELFF
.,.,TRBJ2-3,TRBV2,TGTGCCAGCAGTGTGGTCAGGGCCCTCACAGATACGCAGTATTTT,CASSVVRALTDTQYF
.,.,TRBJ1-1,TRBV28,TGTGCCAGCAGCACCGGTTGGACTGAAGCTTTCTTT,CASSTGWTEAFF
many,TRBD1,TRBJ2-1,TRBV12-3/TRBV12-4,TGTGCCAGCAGTCCGGGACAGGGTTCGGATGAGCAGTTCTTC,CASSPGQGSDEQFF
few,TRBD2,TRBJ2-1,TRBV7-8,TGTGCCAGCAGCTTAGTTCCCGGTCTAGCGGGAGAAAGCTCCTACAATGAGCAGTTCTTC,CASSLVPGLAGESSYNEQFF